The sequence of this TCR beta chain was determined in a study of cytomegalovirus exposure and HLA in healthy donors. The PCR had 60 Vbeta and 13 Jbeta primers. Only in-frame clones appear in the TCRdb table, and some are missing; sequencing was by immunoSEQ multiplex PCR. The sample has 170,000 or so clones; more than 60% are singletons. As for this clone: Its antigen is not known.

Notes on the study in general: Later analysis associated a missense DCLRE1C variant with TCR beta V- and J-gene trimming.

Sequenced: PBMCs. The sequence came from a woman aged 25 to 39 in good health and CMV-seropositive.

CDR3 loop: CASSMVGGFGNTIYF. CDR3 bases: TGTGCCAGTAGTATGGTCGGGGGGTTTGGAAACACCATATATTTT. The chain joins TRBV19 to TRBJ1-3; D may be TRBD1 (5 bases). CDR1 is LNHDA, CDR2 SQIVND, per germline (reference sequence). CDR3 size: 15 residues. Trimming took 3 bases from V and 3 from J, leaving 12 bases between them.